This is a list of T cell receptor beta chains from one sample in a study of TIL therapy for anti-PD-1-resistant metastatic lung cancer. Using immunoSEQ multiplex PCR, the repertoire was profiled, and TCRdb retains in-frame clones only, with some absent. This sample has approximately 15,000 clones, with roughly 82% found just once. The source material was blood, sampled at baseline. Source of these receptors: a person aged 25-79 years with non-small cell lung cancer. Both conserved end residues are part of each CDR3. A D gene is named only where the DNA matches it firmly. Only some rows state a clone size, as once, few, many or a class for expanded clones.

cdr3_nt	cdr3_aa	clone_size	d_call	v_call	j_call
TGTGCCAGCAGCTTAGAGGCTTGGCCTCCCAAAAACATTCAGTACTTC	CASSLEAWPPKNIQYF	-	-	TRBV7-2	TRBJ2-4
TGTGCCAGCTCACCACCGAACCCTGTTTTGCTGTCGAACACTGAAGCTTTCTTT	CASSPPNPVLLSNTEAFF	-	-	TRBV18	TRBJ1-1
TGCGCCAGCAGCCAAGCCCGTTGGGGCCCCTACAATGAGCAGTTCTTC	CASSQARWGPYNEQFF	-	-	TRBV4-3	TRBJ2-1
TGCGCCAGCAGCTTGGGGGGAGGGACTGAAGCTTTCTTT	CASSLGGGTEAFF	once	-	TRBV5-1	TRBJ1-1
TGTGCCAGAATGGGGGGTTACACCGCTGCGACTAATTCACCCCTCCACTTT	CARMGGYTAATNSPLHF	few	-	TRBV5-3	TRBJ1-6
TGTGCCAGCTCACCAGAGAATAATGAGCAGTTCTTC	CASSPENNEQFF	few	-	TRBV18	TRBJ2-1
TGTGCCAGCAGCTTACGTAGCGGGAAGCCCGGGACCCAGTACTTC	CASSLRSGKPGTQYF	once	TRBD2	TRBV7-9	TRBJ2-5
TGTGCCAGCAGTGAGGTCCAGAGGACCGGGGAGCTGTTTTTT	CASSEVQRTGELFF	-	-	TRBV2	TRBJ2-2
TGTGCCAGCAGCTTACGCGGGGGGGCTGGAGATACGCAGTATTTT	CASSLRGGAGDTQYF	-	TRBD2	TRBV7-3	TRBJ2-3
TGCGCCAGCAGCCAAGACGCCAGTGCCAATCAGCCCCAGCATTTT	CASSQDASANQPQHF	-	-	TRBV4-3	TRBJ1-5
TGTGCCAGCAGTTCACCGGGACAGTACTCTGGGGCCAACGTCCTGACTTTC	CASSSPGQYSGANVLTF	-	TRBD1	TRBV28	TRBJ2-6
TGTGCCAGCAGTGCCTCACACAGGGACCGTCGGGGCAATGAGCAGTTCTTC	CASSASHRDRRGNEQFF	-	-	TRBV27	TRBJ2-1
TGCGCCAGCAGCCTGGGACCGACAAAAGAGACCCAGTACTTC	CASSLGPTKETQYF	-	-	TRBV5-1	TRBJ2-5
TGTGCCAGCAGTGAAAGGCGGCCCCAAGAGACCCAGTACTTC	CASSERRPQETQYF	-	-	TRBV6-1	TRBJ2-5
TGTGCCAGCAGCCAAAGACTAGCGGAGAAGAATGAGCAGTTCTTC	CASSQRLAEKNEQFF	once	TRBD2	TRBV7-9	TRBJ2-1
TGTGCCAGCTCACCGGGCCTAGAAACCTACGAGCAGTACTTC	CASSPGLETYEQYF	-	-	TRBV18	TRBJ2-7
TGTGCCACCAGCAGAGGCGACAGGTTACTCTCCTACGAGCAGTACTTC	CATSRGDRLLSYEQYF	-	-	TRBV15	TRBJ2-7
TGTGCCAGCAGTGCACAGATTAGCAATCAGCCCCAGCATTTT	CASSAQISNQPQHF	-	-	TRBV6-1	TRBJ1-5
TGTGCCAGCAGTCAGGGACGAGCTGGCGGGGAGCTGTTTTTT	CASSQGRAGGELFF	-	-	TRBV27	TRBJ2-2
TGTGCCAGCAGAGGGCCCTTTCAGCCCCAGCATTTT	CASRGPFQPQHF	-	-	TRBV2	TRBJ1-5
TGCGCCAGCAGCCGGGCAGCCTACTCTGGAAACACCATATATTTT	CASSRAAYSGNTIYF	-	-	TRBV4-3	TRBJ1-3
TGTGCCAGTAGTATAGCACAGAAGATACGTCAGCCCCAGCATTTT	CASSIAQKIRQPQHF	-	-	TRBV19	TRBJ1-5
TGTGCCAGCAGTCTCTGGGGTAGCGGGGCCCACGAGCAGTACTTC	CASSLWGSGAHEQYF	-	TRBD2	TRBV5-5	TRBJ2-7
TGTGCCAGCAGCCCCCGAGGGGCCGCGAACACTGAAGCTTTCTTT	CASSPRGAANTEAFF	-	-	TRBV7-9	TRBJ1-1
TGTGCCAGCAGCTTATGGGGGGGGAACACTGAAGCTTTCTTT	CASSLWGGNTEAFF	once	-	TRBV7-2	TRBJ1-1
TGTGCCAGCAAATCCCACAACTCCTACGAGCAGTACTTC	CASKSHNSYEQYF	-	-	TRBV6-5	TRBJ2-7
TGTGCCAGCAGCCGAGGACAGGGGGTTATAAGGGAAAAACTGTTTTTT	CASSRGQGVIREKLFF	-	TRBD1	TRBV7-6	TRBJ1-4
TGTGCTAGTGGTTTGGCACTGGGGAAATATGGCTACACCTTC	CASGLALGKYGYTF	-	-	TRBV12-5	TRBJ1-2
TGTGCCAGCTCACCGGCACAGGGGAATGGCTACACCTTC	CASSPAQGNGYTF	-	TRBD1	TRBV18	TRBJ1-2
TGTGCCAGCAGCTTAGATCCGGGGTGGAATTCACCCCTCCACTTT	CASSLDPGWNSPLHF	-	-	TRBV7-2	TRBJ1-6
TGTGCCAGTAGTGATCGATTCACCGGGGAGCTGTTTTTT	CASSDRFTGELFF	once	-	TRBV19	TRBJ2-2
TGTGCCAGCAGTTATAGCGGGAGAAGCAACAATGAGCAGTTCTTC	CASSYSGRSNNEQFF	-	TRBD2	TRBV7-2	TRBJ2-1
TGTGCCAGCAGCGTTGACCGGCGTCGGCTTCTCAAGCAGTACTTC	CASSVDRRRLLKQYF	-	-	TRBV6-5	TRBJ2-7
TGTGCCAGCAGCTTGGGATCTCTTACCTACGAGCAGTACTTC	CASSLGSLTYEQYF	-	-	TRBV5-6	TRBJ2-7
TGTGCTACACACCTGGGGGGGGGACAGGACACGCAAGCTTTCTTT	CATHLGGGQDTQAFF	-	TRBD1	TRBV19	TRBJ1-1
TGTGCCAGCAGCTCCGAGAGTCGCACTGAAGCTTTCTTT	CASSSESRTEAFF	-	-	TRBV7-9	TRBJ1-1
TGTGCCAGCAGCTCACACAGGGAGAGGACAGATACGCAGTATTTT	CASSSHRERTDTQYF	-	-	TRBV6-5	TRBJ2-3
TGTGCCAGCAGTTCCCTCGGGACAATGGATGAAAAACTGTTTTTT	CASSSLGTMDEKLFF	-	-	TRBV27	TRBJ1-4
TGTGCCAGCAGCTTAGGTCCGGATGGGCAGTTCTTC	CASSLGPDGQFF	few	-	TRBV7-9	TRBJ2-1
TGCGCCAGCAGCTTGGAGGTGACAGGGGGTAACTATGGCTACACCTTC	CASSLEVTGGNYGYTF	-	TRBD1	TRBV5-1	TRBJ1-2
TGTGCCAGCAGTGCGGGACGCCAACATGGCTACACCTTC	CASSAGRQHGYTF	-	-	TRBV27	TRBJ1-2
TGTGCCAGCGGAGGGAGGCGCCAAGAGACCCAGTACTTC	CASGGRRQETQYF	-	-	TRBV6-6	TRBJ2-5
TGTGCCAGTAGTATATATACAGGTCGCGGTGGCTACACCTTC	CASSIYTGRGGYTF	-	-	TRBV19	TRBJ1-2
TGTGCCAGCAGTGCACAGGGGGCGATATCTCAGCCCCAGCATTTT	CASSAQGAISQPQHF	once	TRBD1	TRBV2	TRBJ1-5
TGTGCCAGCAGCCAGTACCAAGAGACCCAGTACTTC	CASSQYQETQYF	-	-	TRBV7-2	TRBJ2-5
TGTGCCAGCAGGGGGCAGGGAAGTTACGAGCAGTACTTC	CASRGQGSYEQYF	once	-	TRBV27	TRBJ2-7
TGTGCCAGCAGTCCCTGGGGGGGCGCTTCCTACAATGAGCAGTTCTTC	CASSPWGGASYNEQFF	-	-	TRBV28	TRBJ2-1
TGTGCCAGCGGGGGCTCCGCACCCGAGCAGTACTTC	CASGGSAPEQYF	few	-	TRBV5-8	TRBJ2-7
TGTGCCAGCAGCTTGGCCTTATCACGGGACCCAGCCACAGATACGCAGTATTTT	CASSLALSRDPATDTQYF	-	-	TRBV5-6	TRBJ2-3
TGTGCCAGCAGACAGGTTGCGAACACCGGGGAGCTGTTTTTT	CASRQVANTGELFF	-	-	TRBV11-1	TRBJ2-2
TGTGCCAGCAGTTACTCGACGGGAAGAGAGACCCAGTACTTC	CASSYSTGRETQYF	-	-	TRBV6-6	TRBJ2-5
TGTGCCAGCAGTCAGGGGGTTGATACGCAGTATTTT	CASSQGVDTQYF	-	TRBD1	TRBV2	TRBJ2-3
TGTGCCAGCAGTTTTGAAGTCTACAATGAGCAGTTCTTC	CASSFEVYNEQFF	once	-	TRBV28	TRBJ2-1
TGCGCCACAGCCCCAGGGGGCGCGGATAATTCACCCCTCCACTTT	CATAPGGADNSPLHF	-	TRBD1	TRBV10-2	TRBJ1-6
TGTGCCAGCTCACCCGCCCGTGGCGAAAAACTGTTTTTT	CASSPARGEKLFF	-	-	TRBV18	TRBJ1-4